This passage covers 22 T cell receptor beta chains from one sample sequenced in a study of neurological immune-mediated disorders (dated by TCRdb to 2018 to 2020). The library was produced with 5' RACE. TCRdb shows the sequencer as Illumina HiSeq 2500. The raw public reads went through TCRdb reprocessing: fastp at Q25, MiXCR clone calling, in-frame beta chains kept. CDR3 protein sequences are deduplicated, and each keeps its most common genes and DNA. The sample table holds 35,000 or so distinct CDR3 sequences, of which approximately 10% were seen once. The ten largest clones represent roughly 7% of the sample. Sequenced input: PBMCs. The receptors were sampled from a woman younger than 45 with HTLV-1-associated myelopathy (HAM/TSP).

The table lists this clonotype with many counts. The chain joins TRBV20-1 to TRBJ2-3; D gene ambiguous. The CDR3 has 11 amino acids. CDR1 DFQATT and CDR2 SNEGSKA come from the germline V gene (reference sequence). Trimming cost V 6 bases and J 3 bases, with 7 bases left between them. In DNA, the CDR3 is TGCAGTGCCTCAAATACAGATACGCAGTATTTT. It codes for CSASNTDTQYF.

The sample holds many counts of this clonotype. This chain links TRBV6-5 with TRBJ1-1; D is unresolved. The V and J ends lost 3 bases and 3 bases respectively, with 8 bases between them. Germline values: CDR1 MNHEY, CDR2 SVGAGI. The CDR3 has 13 residues. The CDR3 region is CASSYRADTEAFF. In nucleotides, the CDR3 is TGTGCCAGCAGTTATCGGGCCGACACTGAAGCTTTCTTT.

The sample holds many counts of this clonotype. The V gene is TRBV20-1, the J gene TRBJ1-5, with TRBD1 matching over 7 bases. The CDR3 is made up of 15 amino acids. The junction had 6 bases not matched to a gene; V was cut back by 4 bases and J by 0 bases. Germline CDR1 is DFQATT and CDR2 is SNEGSKA (reference sequence). DNA for the CDR3: TGCAGTGCTACGACAGGGTCGAATAGCAATCAGCCCCAGCATTTT. Residues: CSATTGSNSNQPQHF.

This clonotype showed up many times. The chain recombines TRBV5-6 with TRBJ2-6; 7 bases match TRBD2. V lost 0 bases, J lost 1 base, and 7 bases stayed unmatched. CDR3 size: 18 residues. Germline CDR1 is SGHDT and CDR2 is YYEEEE. CDR3 amino acids: CASSLVLAELSGANVLTF. The CDR3 nucleotides read TGTGCCAGCAGCTTGGTGCTAGCGGAACTTTCTGGGGCCAACGTCCTGACTTTC.

The chain couples TRBV7-2 to TRBJ1-4; the D gene is possibly TRBD1 (5 bases). V was clipped by 2 bases and J by 7 bases, with 8 bases between them. Germline V gene sequence: CDR1 SGHTA, CDR2 FQGNSA. The CDR3 spans 13 residues. The CDR3 spells CASSLWGFEKLFF. For the CDR3, the DNA is TGTGCCAGCAGCTTATGGGGGTTTGAAAAACTGTTTTTT.

This clonotype was recorded at least ten times. In DNA form, the CDR3 reads TGTGCCAGCAGTTTCGGGGGACGGGTACTAGCCAAAAACATTCAGTACTTC. Amino acids: CASSFGGRVLAKNIQYF. V is TRBV12-3 or TRBV12-4 and J is TRBJ2-4, with D tentatively TRBD2 (6 bases). The CDR3 length is 17 residues. The germline V and J ends were trimmed by 3 bases and 0 bases, with 15 bases remaining between them.

In its sample, this clonotype was seen many times. V gene TRBV20-1 combines with J gene TRBJ2-1, with D hard to call. The CDR3 consists of 13 residues. V was clipped by 1 base and J by 12 bases, with 16 bases between them. Germline assignment: CDR1 DFQATT and CDR2 SNEGSKA (reference sequence). The CDR3 nucleotides read TGCAGTGCTAGAGTTCTTAGCTTATTGGGGCAGTTCTTC. Translated: CSARVLSLLGQFF.

This clonotype has at least ten counts. The chain employs TRBV5-1 and TRBJ1-3; the D is unclear. CDR3 length: 13 amino acids. CDR1 and CDR2 from the germline V gene are SGHRS and YFSETQ. V lost 5 bases and J lost 3, with 9 bases in between. This CDR3 is CASRMALGNTIYF. The CDR3 DNA sequence: TGCGCCAGCAGGATGGCCCTTGGAAACACCATATATTTT.

There are many counts of this clonotype. The chain links TRBV18 to TRBJ1-4; maybe TRBD1 (6 bases). Trimming removed 3 bases from V and 5 bases from J, with 7 bases in between. CDR1 and CDR2 from the germline V gene are KGHSH and LQKENI. The CDR3 covers 13 residues. The CDR3 region has the DNA TGTGCCAGCTCACCCCAGGGGAATGAAAAACTGTTTTTT. It translates to CASSPQGNEKLFF.

This clonotype was recorded many times. The chain joins TRBV7-8 to TRBJ1-1; 11 bases match TRBD1. Germline-derived CDR1 and CDR2 are SGHVS and FQNEAQ. Trimming took 3 bases from V and 6 from J; bases not matched to a gene: 6. The CDR3 extends over 15 amino acids. CDR3 in DNA: TGTGCCAGCAGCTTCGGGACAGGGGGGCGCGCTGAAGCTTTCTTT. Protein product: CASSFGTGGRAEAFF.

This clonotype was counted ten times or more. The V call is TRBV20-1, the J call TRBJ1-6; D may be TRBD1 (5 bases). The V gene's germline CDR1 is DFQATT and CDR2 SNEGSKA (reference sequence). The V and J ends lost 0 bases and 9 bases respectively, with 15 bases between them. The CDR3 extends over 15 amino acids. The CDR3 protein is CSARDIGRDGSPLHF. CDR3 sequence (DNA): TGCAGTGCTAGAGATATCGGCAGGGATGGTTCACCCCTCCACTTT.

This clonotype occurred many times. V gene TRBV2 combines with J gene TRBJ1-1; a possible D gene is TRBD1 (6 bases). From germline, CDR1 is SNHLY and CDR2 FYNNEI. Trimming shortened V by 4 bases and J by 1 base, and 16 bases separated the two germline ends. The CDR3 is 16 amino acids. The CDR3 region is CASSVGRGRRNTEAFF. The CDR3 nucleotides are TGTGCCAGCAGTGTCGGTCGGGGGCGCAGGAACACTGAAGCTTTCTTT.

In its sample, this clonotype ranks as medium-sized. The chain couples TRBV20-1 to TRBJ2-7, with TRBD1 identical over 8 bases. The J segment lost 2 bases and the V segment lost 4 bases, leaving 7 bases of the junction unmatched. Looked up from germline, CDR1 is DFQATT and CDR2 is SNEGSKA (reference sequence). The CDR3 extends over 14 amino acids. The CDR3 bases are TGCAGTGCTACCATGGACAGGGCGGCCTACGAGCAGTACTTC. Protein product: CSATMDRAAYEQYF.

This clonotype occurred many times. J is TRBJ1-2 and V is TRBV5-1; 9 bases are shared with TRBD1. Unmatched junction bases numbered 16, after V lost 4 bases and J lost 6 bases. Germline CDR1 reads SGHRS; CDR2 reads YFSETQ. CDR3 length: 17 residues. DNA for the CDR3: TGCGCCAGCAGCCTCGTTAAAACAGGGGGCAATACTAATGGCTACACCTTC. Translation gives CASSLVKTGGNTNGYTF.

This clonotype was recorded many times. V gene TRBV20-1 combines with J gene TRBJ2-3; D might be TRBD2 (5 bases). V was shortened by 3 bases and J by 3 bases, with 16 bases between the two germline ends. CDR3 length: 15 residues. The V gene's germline CDR1 is DFQATT and CDR2 SNEGSKA (reference sequence). The CDR3 region is CSASLGQRKTDTQYF. CDR3 DNA sequence: TGCAGTGCTAGTCTTGGCCAGCGGAAGACAGATACGCAGTATTTT.

Many counts were recorded for this clonotype. The J gene is TRBJ2-7, the V gene TRBV12-3 or TRBV12-4; D is uncertain. V was clipped by 5 bases and J by 2 bases, with 13 bases between them. The CDR3 contains 14 residues. DNA for the CDR3: TGTGCCAGCAGTCTCTCCATCCCCCCCTACGAGCAGTACTTC. Amino acid sequence: CASSLSIPPYEQYF.

The chain has TRBV20-1 and TRBJ1-5; D remains unclear. The CDR3 is 15 residues long. Germline V gene sequence: CDR1 DFQATT, CDR2 SNEGSKA (reference sequence). V was pared by 1 base and J by 11 bases, with 21 bases between. The CDR3 DNA is TGCAGTGCTAGAGTGGGCAGTAATAGCAATAAGACCCAGCATTTT. Encoded protein: CSARVGSNSNKTQHF.

The chain joins TRBV20-1 to TRBJ1-5; D unresolved. The germline V and J ends were trimmed by 3 bases and 3 bases, with 15 bases remaining between them. Looked up from germline, CDR1 is DFQATT and CDR2 is SNEGSKA (reference sequence). This CDR3 has 15 amino acids. DNA for the CDR3: TGCAGTGCTAGTGATTCCGGGGTATACAATCAGCCCCAGCATTTT. It is translated as CSASDSGVYNQPQHF.

There are many counts of this clonotype. The junction departs from germline at one end; a sequencing error may be responsible. The genes are TRBV20-1 and TRBJ2-3, with D possibly TRBD1 on 6 matching bases. CDR1 is DFQATT and CDR2 is SNEGSKA in the germline V gene (reference sequence). CDR3 length: 13 residues. CDR3 coding DNA: TGCAGTGCAAGAGGGACACCCACAGATACGCAGTATTTT. This translates into CSARGTPTDTQYF.

Regarding this clonotype: At one end the junction does not follow the germline gene, possibly because of a read error. The chain is built from TRBV6-5 and TRBJ2-3; D is perhaps TRBD2 (5 bases). The CDR3 loop spans 14 amino acids. Germline V gene lookup returns CDR1 MNHEY and CDR2 SVGAGI. The CDR3 bases are TGTACCAGCAGCCAACTAGGTAGCACAGATACGCAGTATTTT. Residues: CTSSQLGSTDTQYF.

At least ten counts were recorded for this clonotype. CDR3 residues: CASSTQVRAFF. DNA of the CDR3: TGTGCCAGCAGTACTCAGGTGAGGGCTTTCTTT. The chain recombines TRBV6-2 or TRBV6-3 with TRBJ1-1; no clear D. Germline values: CDR1 MNHEY, CDR2 SVGEGT. The ends were cut back, 5 bases at V and 11 bases at J, with 12 bases in the middle. This CDR3 spans 11 amino acids.

Ten or more counts support this clonotype. This chain's CDR3 is CASSLGQGANYGYTF. CDR3 nucleotides: TGCGCCAGCAGCTTGGGGCAGGGGGCGAACTATGGCTACACCTTC. The J gene is TRBJ1-2, the V gene TRBV5-1, with 8 positions matching TRBD1. The CDR3 length is 15 residues. Unmatched junction bases numbered 3, after V lost 0 bases and J lost 2 bases. Germline V gives CDR1 SGHRS, CDR2 YFSETQ.